This T cell receptor beta chain was sequenced for a study of cytomegalovirus exposure and HLA in healthy donors. Study-wide points: In an earlier analysis, productive rearrangement rates for most beta V segments clustered near 87% or 30%. The only immune exposure information that was available was CMV serostatus.

PCR amplification relied on 60 Vbeta primers (plus 13 Jbeta primers). Sequencing was performed with immunoSEQ multiplex PCR; in TCRdb, only in-frame clones are kept and a portion is missing. The sample yields fewer than 130,000 clones, 65% to 75% seen once. Worth noting for this clone: The antigen is unknown.

Trimming cost V 6 bases and J 5 bases, with 10 bases left between them. Germline lookup yields CDR1 MNHNY and CDR2 SVGAGI (reference sequence). CDR3 size: 12 residues. J is TRBJ2-5 and V is TRBV6-6; D is uncertain. The sample consisted of PBMCs. This clonotype was obtained from a man between 40 and 49 years old in good health and CMV-seropositive. CDR3 nucleotide sequence: TGTGCCAGCAGCCCTTCGAGGGAGACCCAGTACTTC. Its translation: CASSPSRETQYF.